This is a list of T cell receptor beta chains from one sample in a study of response to subunit inactivated influenza vaccine. TCRdb used MiXCR to reprocess the RT-PCR reads, holding one entry per CDR3 protein. Of fewer than 700,000 distinct CDR3 sequences in the sample, around 13% were seen once. Here the sequenced sample was PBMCs from blood, taken 35 to 45 days after vaccination. Source of these receptors: a man aged 45-65 years who received an inactivated influenza vaccine. Each CDR3 is given with its conserved first and last residue. D genes are given only for firm matches. Size tells how often a clone was seen (once, few, many) or the class of an expanded clone, and some rows leave it out.

size: NA; J: TRBJ2-7; V: TRBV4-2; D: NA; DNA: TGTGCCAGCAGCCCCAGTTTTTTGGCCTACGAGCAGTACTTC; CDR3: CASSPSFLAYEQYF
size: NA; J: TRBJ1-1; V: TRBV20-1; D: NA; DNA: TGCAGTGCTATGGGAGGTATGCCTGAAGCTTTCTTT; CDR3: CSAMGGMPEAFF
size: NA; J: TRBJ1-2; V: TRBV7-6; D: NA; DNA: TGTGCCAGCAGCCCAGGCAGGGGACCCTATGGCTACACCTTC; CDR3: CASSPGRGPYGYTF
size: NA; J: TRBJ2-7; V: TRBV6-1; D: TRBD1; DNA: TGTGCCAGCAGTACAAGGACAGGGTTCGGGTGGGAGCAGTACTTC; CDR3: CASSTRTGFGWEQYF
size: NA; J: TRBJ2-1; V: TRBV4-1; D: TRBD2; DNA: TGCGCCAGCAGCCAAGATCAGCAGAGCGGGGGGGCCTCAAACAATGAGCAGTTCTTC; CDR3: CASSQDQQSGGASNNEQFF
size: NA; J: TRBJ2-7; V: TRBV6-6; D: NA; DNA: TGTGCCAGCAGTTTCGACCAAGAGCAGTACTTC; CDR3: CASSFDQEQYF
size: NA; J: TRBJ1-1; V: TRBV5-1; D: NA; DNA: TGCGCCAGCAGCATAACACCGGGGATCAGGGCTGAAGCTTTCTTT; CDR3: CASSITPGIRAEAFF
size: few; J: TRBJ2-1; V: TRBV11-2; D: TRBD2; DNA: TGTGCCAGCAGCTTAGAGTCTAGCGGGAGAAATGAGCAGTTCTTC; CDR3: CASSLESSGRNEQFF
size: NA; J: TRBJ2-3; V: TRBV7-8; D: TRBD2; DNA: TGTGCTGGCCGGGGGGTGACAGATACGCAGTATTTT; CDR3: CAGRGVTDTQYF
size: few; J: TRBJ2-5; V: TRBV12-3/TRBV12-4; D: TRBD1; DNA: TGTGCCAGCAGCCCCGGCGCGGACAGGGATTTTTTGACCCAGTACTTC; CDR3: CASSPGADRDFLTQYF
size: many; J: TRBJ1-1; V: TRBV4-1; D: NA; DNA: TGCGCCAGCACCGGCGGGCAGGGAGAAAGCACTGAAGCTTTCTTT; CDR3: CASTGGQGESTEAFF
size: NA; J: TRBJ1-5; V: TRBV28; D: NA; DNA: TGTGCCAGCCGAAGAGGGGGGGCGTATGGCAATCAGCCCCAGCATTTT; CDR3: CASRRGGAYGNQPQHF
size: many; J: TRBJ2-7; V: TRBV14; D: NA; DNA: TGTGCCAGCAGCCAAGATTACCGCCCGGCCTACGAGCAGTACTTC; CDR3: CASSQDYRPAYEQYF
size: few; J: TRBJ2-1; V: TRBV4-3; D: NA; DNA: TGCGCCAGCAGCCAAGGCCCCGGGGACTTCGCCAAGCAGTTCTTC; CDR3: CASSQGPGDFAKQFF
size: few; J: TRBJ2-2; V: TRBV7-2; D: TRBD2; DNA: TGTGCCAGCAGCCCATACAGCGGGGCGAACACCGGGGAGCTGTTTTTT; CDR3: CASSPYSGANTGELFF
size: NA; J: TRBJ2-2; V: TRBV4-3; D: TRBD2; DNA: TGCGCCAGCAGCCAGGGACTAGCGGGAAGTGGGACCGGGGAGCTGTTTTTT; CDR3: CASSQGLAGSGTGELFF
size: few; J: TRBJ1-3; V: TRBV28; D: TRBD1; DNA: TGTGCCAGCAGTTTATTGGGACAGGGCCTCTCTGGAAACACCATATATTTT; CDR3: CASSLLGQGLSGNTIYF
size: many; J: TRBJ1-5; V: TRBV20-1; D: NA; DNA: TGCAGTGCTAGAAGAACAACAGGGCTTATGAGCAATCAGCCCCAGCATTTT; CDR3: CSARRTTGLMSNQPQHF
size: many; J: TRBJ2-1; V: TRBV4-3; D: TRBD2; DNA: TGCGCCAGCAGCCAAGACCACGGACTAGCGGGAGTCTACAATGAGCAGTTCTTC; CDR3: CASSQDHGLAGVYNEQFF
size: NA; J: TRBJ2-1; V: TRBV11-3; D: NA; DNA: TGTGCCAGCAGTAGAGACGCGGGACTCGACAATGAGCAGTTCTTC; CDR3: CASSRDAGLDNEQFF
size: many; J: TRBJ1-5; V: TRBV15; D: NA; DNA: TGTGCCACCAGCAGAGTGCGGGGAGCGGGTCAGCCCCAGCATTTT; CDR3: CATSRVRGAGQPQHF
size: many; J: TRBJ2-1; V: TRBV7-6; D: NA; DNA: TGTGCCAGCAGCTTAGCGCTTAGCAGCAATGAGCAGTTCTTC; CDR3: CASSLALSSNEQFF
size: few; J: TRBJ2-7; V: TRBV20-1; D: NA; DNA: TGCAGTGCAAGAGATTGGGGTAGTGCCTACGAGCAGTACTTC; CDR3: CSARDWGSAYEQYF
size: few; J: TRBJ2-2; V: TRBV12-3/TRBV12-4; D: TRBD2; DNA: TGTGCCAGCACGGGACTAGCCCAACCAGTGACCGGGGAGCTGTTTTTT; CDR3: CASTGLAQPVTGELFF
size: few; J: TRBJ2-5; V: TRBV7-6; D: NA; DNA: TGTGCCAGCAGCTTAAAGGTCAATCTCCAAGAGACCCAGTACTTC; CDR3: CASSLKVNLQETQYF
size: NA; J: TRBJ1-6; V: TRBV7-2; D: NA; DNA: TGTGCCAGCAGCTTTCGGGCGGGGGACTATAATTCACCCCTCCACTTT; CDR3: CASSFRAGDYNSPLHF
size: NA; J: TRBJ2-7; V: TRBV7-3; D: TRBD1; DNA: TGTGCCAGCAGCTCGATTGGAGGACAGGGGGCAGGCGAGCAGTACTTC; CDR3: CASSSIGGQGAGEQYF
size: NA; J: TRBJ2-1; V: TRBV20-1; D: NA; DNA: TGCAGTGCTAGATTACCGGGCGTCGGTGAGCAGTTCTTC; CDR3: CSARLPGVGEQFF
size: few; J: TRBJ2-2; V: TRBV5-1; D: NA; DNA: TGCGCCAGCAGCTTGGATACGTCCGGGGAGCTGTTTTTT; CDR3: CASSLDTSGELFF